This is a list of T cell receptor beta chains from one sample in a study of blood T cell repertoires in COVID-19. Assay: immunoSEQ multiplex PCR; the TCRdb copy retains only in-frame clones and omits some. The top ten clones hold under 9.5% of a sample with roughly 40,000 clones, roughly 92% of them seen once. Material: peripheral blood. The receptor set was obtained from a man aged 50 or older with active COVID-19. Each CDR3 is given with its conserved first and last residue. D genes are given only for firm matches. Rows give clone size only sometimes, using once, few, many, or a class for an expanded clone.

v_call: TRBV19
d_call: NA
clone_size: NA
j_call: TRBJ1-4
cdr3_aa: CASSRQGRTNEKLFF
cdr3_nt: TGTGCCAGTAGTCGGCAGGGAAGAACTAATGAAAAACTGTTTTTT

v_call: TRBV19
d_call: NA
clone_size: once
j_call: TRBJ1-1
cdr3_aa: CASSRSVTEAFF
cdr3_nt: TGTGCCAGTAGTAGATCGGTAACTGAAGCTTTCTTT

v_call: TRBV28
d_call: TRBD1
clone_size: NA
j_call: TRBJ2-2
cdr3_aa: CASSPGQGWSGELFF
cdr3_nt: TGTGCCAGCAGTCCGGGACAGGGATGGTCCGGGGAGCTGTTTTTT

v_call: TRBV5-1
d_call: TRBD2
clone_size: NA
j_call: TRBJ2-3
cdr3_aa: CASSLPLAGSTDTQYF
cdr3_nt: TGCGCCAGCAGCTTGCCGCTAGCGGGAAGCACAGATACGCAGTATTTT

v_call: TRBV9
d_call: NA
clone_size: NA
j_call: TRBJ2-2
cdr3_aa: CASSPKGAGSLGTGELFF
cdr3_nt: TGTGCCAGCAGCCCTAAAGGGGCGGGATCCCTCGGGACCGGGGAGCTGTTTTTT

v_call: TRBV11-2
d_call: NA
clone_size: NA
j_call: TRBJ1-4
cdr3_aa: CASSGLTGRPNEKLFF
cdr3_nt: TGTGCCAGCAGCGGCTTAACAGGGCGCCCTAATGAAAAACTGTTTTTT

v_call: TRBV30
d_call: NA
clone_size: NA
j_call: TRBJ1-2
cdr3_aa: CAWSVLGGHYTF
cdr3_nt: TGTGCCTGGAGTGTACTAGGCGGCCACTACACCTTC

v_call: TRBV30
d_call: TRBD2
clone_size: NA
j_call: TRBJ2-7
cdr3_aa: CAWNPLSSGRSEQYF
cdr3_nt: TGTGCCTGGAACCCCCTCTCTAGCGGGAGGAGCGAGCAGTACTTC

v_call: TRBV6-8
d_call: TRBD1
clone_size: NA
j_call: TRBJ1-5
cdr3_aa: CASSYQSGQGVQPQHF
cdr3_nt: TGTGCCAGCAGTTACCAGTCGGGACAGGGGGTTCAGCCCCAGCATTTT

v_call: TRBV4-1
d_call: TRBD2
clone_size: NA
j_call: TRBJ2-3
cdr3_aa: CASSPRGRAGGSDTQYF
cdr3_nt: TGCGCCAGCAGCCCCAGAGGGAGGGCGGGAGGATCAGATACGCAGTATTTT

v_call: TRBV6-5
d_call: NA
clone_size: NA
j_call: TRBJ2-7
cdr3_aa: CASSPGPGYYEQYF
cdr3_nt: TGTGCCAGCAGTCCTGGCCCCGGGTATTACGAGCAGTACTTC

v_call: TRBV30
d_call: TRBD2
clone_size: NA
j_call: TRBJ2-1
cdr3_aa: CAWSAWSGRAREWYGEQFF
cdr3_nt: TGTGCCTGGAGTGCCTGGTCCGGGAGGGCGCGGGAGTGGTATGGTGAGCAGTTCTTC

v_call: TRBV7-3
d_call: NA
clone_size: NA
j_call: TRBJ1-1
cdr3_aa: CASSPRATANTEAFF
cdr3_nt: TGTGCCAGCAGCCCAAGAGCGACCGCTAACACTGAAGCTTTCTTT

v_call: TRBV3-1/TRBV3-2
d_call: NA
clone_size: NA
j_call: TRBJ1-4
cdr3_aa: CASSPLRPDSENEKLFF
cdr3_nt: TGTGCCAGCAGCCCTTTAAGACCGGACAGCGAGAATGAAAAACTGTTTTTT

v_call: TRBV2
d_call: NA
clone_size: NA
j_call: TRBJ2-7
cdr3_aa: CASRVAAYEQYF
cdr3_nt: TGTGCCAGTAGAGTCGCGGCTTACGAGCAGTACTTC

v_call: TRBV2
d_call: TRBD1
clone_size: once
j_call: TRBJ2-3
cdr3_aa: CASSDGTGGTDTQYF
cdr3_nt: TGTGCCAGCAGTGACGGGACAGGGGGAACAGATACGCAGTATTTT

v_call: TRBV10-3
d_call: NA
clone_size: NA
j_call: TRBJ2-7
cdr3_aa: CATHRDSAYEQYF
cdr3_nt: TGTGCCACTCACCGGGACTCCGCCTACGAGCAGTACTTC

v_call: TRBV5-1
d_call: NA
clone_size: NA
j_call: TRBJ2-5
cdr3_aa: CASSLGLEGSQYF
cdr3_nt: TGCGCCAGCAGCTTGGGGTTAGAGGGATCCCAGTACTTC

v_call: TRBV9
d_call: NA
clone_size: NA
j_call: TRBJ2-1
cdr3_aa: CASSVERSTHNEQFF
cdr3_nt: TGTGCCAGCAGCGTAGAAAGGAGCACTCACAATGAGCAGTTCTTC

v_call: TRBV5-1
d_call: TRBD2
clone_size: NA
j_call: TRBJ2-1
cdr3_aa: CASSSRAGVNNEQFF
cdr3_nt: TGCGCCAGCAGCTCGAGGGCGGGAGTCAACAATGAGCAGTTCTTC

v_call: TRBV7-3
d_call: TRBD2
clone_size: NA
j_call: TRBJ2-1
cdr3_aa: CASSPNGIGGGYNEQFF
cdr3_nt: TGTGCCAGCAGTCCCAACGGGATTGGCGGGGGTTACAATGAGCAGTTCTTC

v_call: TRBV7-3
d_call: TRBD2
clone_size: NA
j_call: TRBJ2-7
cdr3_aa: CASSLAGGPDEQYF
cdr3_nt: TGTGCCAGCAGCTTGGCGGGAGGGCCGGACGAGCAGTACTTC

v_call: TRBV30
d_call: NA
clone_size: NA
j_call: TRBJ1-2
cdr3_aa: CAWTLPWHLKIPLYGYTF
cdr3_nt: TGTGCCTGGACCCTCCCGTGGCACCTCAAAATCCCCCTCTATGGCTACACCTTC

v_call: TRBV20-1
d_call: NA
clone_size: NA
j_call: TRBJ2-7
cdr3_aa: CSAGVSYEQYF
cdr3_nt: TGCAGTGCTGGAGTGAGTTACGAGCAGTACTTC

v_call: TRBV5-6
d_call: TRBD1
clone_size: NA
j_call: TRBJ2-7
cdr3_aa: CASSRGQELFYEQYF
cdr3_nt: TGTGCCAGCAGCCGAGGACAGGAATTGTTCTACGAGCAGTACTTC

v_call: TRBV5-4
d_call: NA
clone_size: NA
j_call: TRBJ2-3
cdr3_aa: CASSYDQASTDTQYF
cdr3_nt: TGTGCCAGCAGCTACGACCAGGCGAGCACAGATACGCAGTATTTT

v_call: TRBV19
d_call: TRBD1
clone_size: few
j_call: TRBJ2-2
cdr3_aa: CAVRNRGTGELFF
cdr3_nt: TGTGCCGTACGGAACAGGGGCACCGGGGAGCTGTTTTTT

v_call: TRBV19
d_call: NA
clone_size: NA
j_call: TRBJ1-1
cdr3_aa: CASRWGVPNTEAFF
cdr3_nt: TGTGCCAGTCGTTGGGGCGTCCCAAACACTGAAGCTTTCTTT

v_call: TRBV6-5
d_call: NA
clone_size: once
j_call: TRBJ1-1
cdr3_aa: CASRSRDTTEAFF
cdr3_nt: TGTGCCAGCAGGAGCCGGGACACCACTGAAGCTTTCTTT

v_call: TRBV5-1
d_call: TRBD1
clone_size: NA
j_call: TRBJ1-4
cdr3_aa: CASSFEGQGRNEKLFF
cdr3_nt: TGCGCCAGCAGCTTTGAGGGACAGGGGCGTAACGAAAAACTGTTTTTT

v_call: TRBV5-1
d_call: TRBD2
clone_size: NA
j_call: TRBJ2-1
cdr3_aa: CASSLRTSGRGSYNEQFF
cdr3_nt: TGCGCCAGCAGCTTGCGGACTAGCGGGAGGGGTTCCTACAATGAGCAGTTCTTC

v_call: TRBV28
d_call: TRBD2
clone_size: NA
j_call: TRBJ2-7
cdr3_aa: CASILRRERSYEQYF
cdr3_nt: TGTGCCAGCATCTTGCGGCGGGAGCGCTCCTACGAGCAGTACTTC

v_call: TRBV3-1/TRBV3-2
d_call: NA
clone_size: NA
j_call: TRBJ2-6
cdr3_aa: CASSPRAGANVLTF
cdr3_nt: TGTGCCAGCAGCCCCAGGGCTGGGGCCAACGTCCTGACTTTC

v_call: TRBV6-5
d_call: NA
clone_size: NA
j_call: TRBJ1-2
cdr3_aa: CASRQETNYGYTF
cdr3_nt: TGTGCCAGCAGACAGGAAACTAACTATGGCTACACCTTC

v_call: TRBV1
d_call: NA
clone_size: NA
j_call: TRBJ2-1
cdr3_aa: CTSSLGLCGTGNEQFF
cdr3_nt: TGCACCAGCAGCCTAGGACTATGCGGGACGGGAAATGAGCAGTTCTTC

v_call: TRBV7-3
d_call: TRBD1
clone_size: NA
j_call: TRBJ2-1
cdr3_aa: CASSFGTGGNNEQFF
cdr3_nt: TGTGCCAGCAGCTTCGGGACAGGGGGCAACAATGAGCAGTTCTTC

v_call: TRBV27
d_call: TRBD1
clone_size: NA
j_call: TRBJ1-2
cdr3_aa: CASRGDREVYGYTF
cdr3_nt: TGTGCCAGCAGGGGGGACAGGGAGGTCTATGGCTACACCTTC

v_call: TRBV6-1
d_call: NA
clone_size: NA
j_call: TRBJ2-3
cdr3_aa: CASSEAAGTDTQYF
cdr3_nt: TGTGCCAGCAGTGAAGCGGCGGGGACAGATACGCAGTATTTT

v_call: TRBV28
d_call: TRBD1
clone_size: NA
j_call: TRBJ2-7
cdr3_aa: CASSLGQGAFEQYF
cdr3_nt: TGTGCCAGCAGTTTAGGACAGGGGGCGTTTGAGCAGTACTTC

v_call: TRBV25-1
d_call: NA
clone_size: NA
j_call: TRBJ1-3
cdr3_aa: CASSDGGNTIYF
cdr3_nt: TGTGCCAGCAGTGACGGTGGAAACACCATATATTTT

v_call: TRBV20-1
d_call: NA
clone_size: NA
j_call: TRBJ2-5
cdr3_aa: CSGAHPETQYF
cdr3_nt: TGCAGTGGGGCGCACCCAGAGACCCAGTACTTC

v_call: TRBV6-5
d_call: TRBD1
clone_size: NA
j_call: TRBJ1-6
cdr3_aa: CASRGQGDNSPLHF
cdr3_nt: TGTGCCAGCAGGGGACAGGGCGATAATTCACCCCTCCACTTT

v_call: TRBV29-1
d_call: TRBD1
clone_size: NA
j_call: TRBJ2-2
cdr3_aa: CSVSQGAPDTGELFF
cdr3_nt: TGCAGCGTGTCACAGGGGGCGCCTGACACCGGGGAGCTGTTTTTT

v_call: TRBV27
d_call: TRBD1
clone_size: NA
j_call: TRBJ1-2
cdr3_aa: CASSLDRGGGYTF
cdr3_nt: TGTGCCAGCAGTCTAGACAGGGGGGGCGGCTACACCTTC

v_call: TRBV28
d_call: TRBD2
clone_size: NA
j_call: TRBJ2-6
cdr3_aa: CASSLDKLAPLSGANVLTF
cdr3_nt: TGTGCCAGCAGTTTGGACAAACTAGCGCCGCTCTCTGGGGCCAACGTCCTGACTTTC

v_call: TRBV11-2
d_call: TRBD2
clone_size: NA
j_call: TRBJ2-7
cdr3_aa: CASSSTSGVYEQYF
cdr3_nt: TGTGCCAGCAGCTCGACTAGCGGGGTCTACGAGCAGTACTTC

v_call: TRBV15
d_call: NA
clone_size: NA
j_call: TRBJ2-7
cdr3_aa: CATSRATGQNTLSYEQYF
cdr3_nt: TGTGCCACCAGCAGAGCGACCGGACAGAACACCTTGTCCTACGAGCAGTACTTC

v_call: TRBV7-7
d_call: TRBD1
clone_size: NA
j_call: TRBJ2-1
cdr3_aa: CASSLGQGANNEQFF
cdr3_nt: TGTGCCAGCAGCTTAGGACAGGGGGCCAACAATGAGCAGTTCTTC

v_call: TRBV5-1
d_call: NA
clone_size: NA
j_call: TRBJ1-2
cdr3_aa: CASSLQEVEGYTF
cdr3_nt: TGCGCCAGCAGCTTGCAGGAGGTGGAGGGCTACACCTTC

v_call: TRBV19
d_call: TRBD2
clone_size: once
j_call: TRBJ2-6
cdr3_aa: CASSRGGSGANVLTF
cdr3_nt: TGTGCCAGTTCCCGGGGGGGGTCTGGGGCCAACGTCCTGACTTTC

v_call: TRBV28
d_call: TRBD1
clone_size: NA
j_call: TRBJ1-2
cdr3_aa: CASSFRDSSNYGYTF
cdr3_nt: TGTGCCAGCAGTTTCCGGGACAGTTCTAACTATGGCTACACCTTC

v_call: TRBV28
d_call: NA
clone_size: NA
j_call: TRBJ1-5
cdr3_aa: CASSAQGNQPQHF
cdr3_nt: TGTGCCAGCAGTGCGCAGGGTAATCAGCCCCAGCATTTT

v_call: TRBV9
d_call: NA
clone_size: NA
j_call: TRBJ2-3
cdr3_aa: CASSSEYRSTDTQYF
cdr3_nt: TGTGCCAGCAGCTCGGAGTACCGTAGCACAGATACGCAGTATTTT

v_call: TRBV30
d_call: TRBD1
clone_size: once
j_call: TRBJ2-1
cdr3_aa: CAWSGGQVNEQFF
cdr3_nt: TGTGCCTGGAGTGGCGGACAGGTCAATGAGCAGTTCTTC

v_call: TRBV11-2
d_call: TRBD2
clone_size: NA
j_call: TRBJ2-1
cdr3_aa: CASSLALAGANEQFF
cdr3_nt: TGTGCCAGCAGCTTAGCACTAGCGGGAGCCAATGAGCAGTTCTTC

v_call: TRBV7-8
d_call: TRBD1
clone_size: NA
j_call: TRBJ2-2
cdr3_aa: CASNDRGQNTGELFF
cdr3_nt: TGTGCCAGCAACGACAGGGGGCAAAACACCGGGGAGCTGTTTTTT